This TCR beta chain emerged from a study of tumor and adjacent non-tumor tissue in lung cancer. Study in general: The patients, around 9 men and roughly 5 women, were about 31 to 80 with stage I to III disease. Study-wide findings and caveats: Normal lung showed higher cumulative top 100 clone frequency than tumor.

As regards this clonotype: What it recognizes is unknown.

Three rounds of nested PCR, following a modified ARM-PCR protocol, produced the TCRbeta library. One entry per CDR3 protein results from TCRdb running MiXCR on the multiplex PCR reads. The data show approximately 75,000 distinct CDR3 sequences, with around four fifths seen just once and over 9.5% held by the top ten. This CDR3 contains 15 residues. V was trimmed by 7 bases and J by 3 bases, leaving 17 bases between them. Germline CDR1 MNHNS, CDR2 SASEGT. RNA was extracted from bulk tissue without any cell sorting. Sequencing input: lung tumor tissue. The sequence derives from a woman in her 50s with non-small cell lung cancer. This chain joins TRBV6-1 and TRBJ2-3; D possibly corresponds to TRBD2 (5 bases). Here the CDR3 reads CASTESSMRTDTQYF. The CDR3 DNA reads TGTGCCAGCACAGAGTCTAGCATGAGGACAGATACGCAGTATTTT.